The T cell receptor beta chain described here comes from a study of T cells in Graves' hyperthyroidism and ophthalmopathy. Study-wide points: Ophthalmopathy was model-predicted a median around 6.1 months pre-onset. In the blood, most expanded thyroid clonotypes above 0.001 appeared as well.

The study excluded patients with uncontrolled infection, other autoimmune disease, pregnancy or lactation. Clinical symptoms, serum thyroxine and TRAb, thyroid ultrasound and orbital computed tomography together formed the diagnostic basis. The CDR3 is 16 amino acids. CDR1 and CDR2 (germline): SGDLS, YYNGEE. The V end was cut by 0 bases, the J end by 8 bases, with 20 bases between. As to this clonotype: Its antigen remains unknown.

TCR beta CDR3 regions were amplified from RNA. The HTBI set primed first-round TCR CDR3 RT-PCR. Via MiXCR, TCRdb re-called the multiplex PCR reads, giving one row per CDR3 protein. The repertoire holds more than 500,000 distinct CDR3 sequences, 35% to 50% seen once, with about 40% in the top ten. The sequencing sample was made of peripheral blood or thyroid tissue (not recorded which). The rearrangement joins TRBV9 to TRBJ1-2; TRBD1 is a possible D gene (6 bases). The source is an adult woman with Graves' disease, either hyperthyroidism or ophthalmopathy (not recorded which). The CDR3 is CASSVGAGAQAVGYTF. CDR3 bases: TGTGCCAGCAGCGTAGGCGCAGGGGCACAAGCGGTAGGCTACACCTTC. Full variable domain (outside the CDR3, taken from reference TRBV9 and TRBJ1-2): DSGVTQTPKHLITATGQRVTLRCSPRSGDLSVYWYQQSLDQGLQFLIQYYNGEERAKGNILERFSAQQFPDLHSELNLSSLELGDSALYFCASSVGAGAQAVGYTFGSGTRLTVV.